This T cell receptor (beta chain) was captured by sequencing in a study of cytomegalovirus exposure and HLA in healthy donors. Looking at the study overall: Prior work identified 95 million to 120 million unique TCR beta sequences in 150 million to 200 million T cells.

13 Jbeta primers and 60 Vbeta primers were used for the PCR. Clones were read by immunoSEQ multiplex PCR, and TCRdb kept only the in-frame ones, dropping some. The repertoire holds 180,000 or so clones, with about 79% as singletons. Concerning this clone itself: What it binds is not known.

Germline V lookup: CDR1 MGHRA, CDR2 YSYEKL. The CDR3 consists of 12 residues. V was clipped by 4 bases and J by 4 bases, with 7 bases between them. Findings and limits, study-wide: A later analysis linked a missense DCLRE1C variant to TCR beta V- and J-gene trimming. HLA-A and HLA-B allele assignments for most subjects were reportedly predicted accurately using TCR beta sequences.

Healthy donors of bone marrow made up the group. The material sequenced was PBMCs. The chain is built from TRBV4-1 and TRBJ1-1; no clear D. The receptor was derived from a man aged 18 to 35 in good health and CMV-seronegative. CDR3 coding DNA: TGCGCCAGCAGCCCCAGCGGCACTGAAGCTTTCTTT. Protein: CASSPSGTEAFF.